Presented here are 25 T cell receptor beta chains from one specimen sequenced in a study of blood T cell repertoires in COVID-19. Using immunoSEQ multiplex PCR, the repertoire was profiled, and TCRdb retains in-frame clones only, with some absent. This table holds about 50,000 clones, roughly 82% found once. The source material was peripheral blood. Receptors originate from a woman aged 55-70 years with acute or convalescent COVID-19.

This clone was seen a single time. The chain joins TRBV6-6 to TRBJ1-2; 10 bases agree with TRBD1. Trimming took 3 bases from V and 5 from J; bases not matched to a gene: 3. The CDR3 sequence is 14 residues long. From germline, CDR1 is MNHNY and CDR2 SVGAGI (reference sequence). The DNA of the CDR3 is TGTGCCAGCAGTTATGCGGGACAGGGGTATGGCTACACCTTC. Its translation: CASSYAGQGYGYTF.

Note on this clone: Distinct nucleotide sequences in the sample also encode this CDR3. The V call is TRBV9, the J call TRBJ2-5; D gene uncertain. Germline CDR1 is SGDLS and CDR2 is YYNGEE. The CDR3 runs to 14 residues. The V end lost 7 bases, the J end lost 1 base, and 14 bases lay between the germline ends. CDR3 sequence: CASSAGTVQETQYF. DNA of the CDR3: TGTGCCAGCTCCGCTGGAACAGTCCAAGAGACCCAGTACTTC.

V gene TRBV7-8 combines with J gene TRBJ1-2; D is unclear. The CDR3 has 15 residues. Germline loops: CDR1 SGHVS, CDR2 FQNEAQ. The V end lost 0 bases, the J end lost 4 bases, and 12 bases lay between the germline ends. As DNA, the CDR3 is TGTGCCAGCAGCTTAGCGGCGGGCACAGTCTATGGCTACACCTTC. It specifies CASSLAAGTVYGYTF.

The chain carries TRBV18 and TRBJ1-2; 9 positions agree with TRBD1. Germline lookup yields CDR1 KGHSH and CDR2 LQKENI. V shed 1 base and J 7 bases; nucleotides not matched to a gene: 13. The CDR3 has 17 amino acids. CDR3: CASSPQDRGNFVGGYTF. The DNA for the CDR3 is TGTGCCAGCTCACCACAGGACAGGGGAAATTTTGTCGGTGGCTACACCTTC.

This clone occurred many times. The chain employs TRBV5-6 and TRBJ2-5; D is undetermined. There are 17 residues in the CDR3. The germline V gene has CDR1 SGHDT and CDR2 YYEEEE. The V gene lost 1 base and the J gene lost 2 bases, with 18 bases spanning the gap. For the CDR3, the DNA is TGTGCCAGCAGCTTGTGGTTCGGCTCTATGGAGCAAGAGACCCAGTACTTC. As protein: CASSLWFGSMEQETQYF.

CDR3 bases: TGTGCCAGCAGCGGTCAGGGGGGCCAGCCCCAGCATTTT. Its translation: CASSGQGGQPQHF. This chain joins TRBV7-8 and TRBJ1-5; 7 bases map to TRBD1. Germline V gene lookup returns CDR1 SGHVS and CDR2 FQNEAQ. The J segment lost 7 bases and the V segment lost 5 bases, leaving 5 bases of the junction unmatched. This CDR3 region has 13 residues.

The genes are TRBV5-4 and TRBJ2-1; D is perhaps TRBD2 (5 bases). The V end lost 1 base, the J end lost 6 bases, and 8 bases lay between the germline ends. CDR3 length: 13 residues. From germline, CDR1 is SGHNT and CDR2 YYREEE (reference sequence). CDR3 in DNA: TGTGCCAGCAGCTTGAAGACTATCAATGAGCAGTTCTTC. Protein sequence: CASSLKTINEQFF.

This clone was counted once. The rearrangement joins TRBV28 to TRBJ2-3; TRBD1 might be the D (5 bases). From germline, CDR1 is MDHEN and CDR2 SYDVKM. The CDR3 contains 15 residues. Trimming removed 3 bases at V and 4 bases at J, with 14 bases between. Written as DNA, the CDR3 is TGTGCCAGCAGTTTGGGCCAGGGTAGCCCAGATACGCAGTATTTT. Encoded protein: CASSLGQGSPDTQYF.

The chain couples TRBV5-1 to TRBJ2-3; 9 bases agree with TRBD2. The length of the CDR3 is 16 residues. Germline V lookup: CDR1 SGHRS, CDR2 YFSETQ. V shed 0 bases, J shed 4 bases, and the junction held 6 bases outside the gene matches. Here the CDR3 DNA reads TGCGCCAGCAGCTTGGGAGTTAGCGGGAGTTCAGATACGCAGTATTTT. Amino acid sequence: CASSLGVSGSSDTQYF.

This chain links TRBV28 with TRBJ1-6; D ambiguous. Trimming stripped 1 base from V and 0 bases from J, with 16 bases between. Germline CDR1 and CDR2: MDHEN and SYDVKM. The CDR3 covers 19 residues. CDR3 coding DNA: TGTGCCAGCAGTTTATCCCCAAGGTCAAGGAGCTCCTATAATTCACCCCTCCACTTT. This codes for CASSLSPRSRSSYNSPLHF.

The chain links TRBV12-3 or TRBV12-4 to TRBJ1-1, with a weak D call TRBD1 (5 bases). Trimming shortened V by 6 bases and J by 0 bases, and 8 bases separated the two germline ends. The CDR3 is 13 residues long. The CDR3 region has the DNA TGTGCCAGCAGCCTGACAGTGAACACTGAAGCTTTCTTT. Protein: CASSLTVNTEAFF.

This clone was observed once. The rearrangement links TRBV19 to TRBJ1-1, with TRBD1 matching 10 bases. Trimming cost V 7 bases and J 4 bases; bases outside gene matches: 9. In germline, CDR1 is LNHDA, CDR2 SQIVND (reference sequence). The CDR3 is made up of 15 amino acids. CDR3: CASNRQGAKGTEAFF. In DNA, the CDR3 is TGTGCCAGTAACAGACAGGGGGCGAAGGGCACTGAAGCTTTCTTT.

This chain uses TRBV5-1 with TRBJ1-2, with 9 positions matching TRBD1. V lost 4 bases and J lost 5; bases outside the gene matches: 3. CDR3 length: 13 amino acids. From germline, CDR1 is SGHRS and CDR2 YFSETQ. The CDR3 is CASSAGQGYGYTF. CDR3 nucleotides: TGCGCCAGCAGCGCGGGACAGGGATATGGCTACACCTTC.

This chain uses TRBV5-1 with TRBJ1-4, with 7 bases identical to TRBD1. V trimming: 4 bases; J trimming: 7 bases; junction bases outside the gene matches: 7. Looked up from germline, CDR1 is SGHRS and CDR2 is YFSETQ. This CDR3 has 14 amino acids. The CDR3 sequence: CASSHGQDREKLFF. The CDR3 DNA reads as TGCGCCAGCAGCCACGGACAGGACCGTGAAAAACTGTTTTTT. The full variable domain, in which reference TRBV5-1 and TRBJ1-4 provide the parts outside the CDR3, is KAGVTQTPRYLIKTRGQQVTLSCSPISGHRSVSWYQQTPGQGLQFLFEYFSETQRNKGNFPGRFSGRQFSNSRSEMNVSTLELGDSALYLCASSHGQDREKLFFGSGTQLSVL.

The chain uses TRBV27 and TRBJ2-1; D possibly corresponds to TRBD2 (6 bases). CDR3 length: 15 residues. Germline loops: CDR1 MNHEY, CDR2 SMNVEV (reference sequence). The V end was cut by 2 bases, the J end by 7 bases, with 15 bases between. The CDR3 sequence is CASSLAGSAGNEQFF. In DNA form, the CDR3 reads TGTGCCAGCAGTTTAGCGGGCTCTGCGGGGAATGAGCAGTTCTTC.

The V and J genes are TRBV5-1 and TRBJ2-1; 9 bases align to TRBD2. The CDR3 extends over 16 amino acids. In germline, CDR1 is SGHRS, CDR2 YFSETQ. Trimming at V came to 4 bases and at J to 8 bases, leaving 13 bases not matched to a gene. The CDR3 bases are TGCGCCAGCAGCCCGGTGGGCGGGGGGGCAGCGGATGAGCAGTTCTTC. Its protein is CASSPVGGGAADEQFF. Complete variable domain (other parts from reference TRBV5-1 and TRBJ2-1): KAGVTQTPRYLIKTRGQQVTLSCSPISGHRSVSWYQQTPGQGLQFLFEYFSETQRNKGNFPGRFSGRQFSNSRSEMNVSTLELGDSALYLCASSPVGGGAADEQFFGPGTRLTVL.

The chain carries TRBV19 and TRBJ1-2, with a tentative D call TRBD1 (6 bases). The CDR3 loop spans 13 amino acids. The germline V gene has CDR1 LNHDA and CDR2 SQIVND (reference sequence). Trimming took 6 bases from V and 8 from J, leaving 16 bases between them. The CDR3 nucleotides read TGTGCCAGTAGCCACAGGGAAGGTCTAGGCTACACCTTC. It yields the protein CASSHREGLGYTF.

V gene TRBV28 combines with J gene TRBJ2-5; the match to TRBD1 covers 7 bases. The V gene end was trimmed by 5 bases and the J gene end by 4 bases; junction bases not matched to a gene: 13. This CDR3 is 16 amino acids long. CDR1 is MDHEN, CDR2 SYDVKM, per germline. The CDR3 DNA is TGTGCCAGCAGTATCTCCCGACAGGGCGCCCGAGAGACCCAGTACTTC. Translated: CASSISRQGARETQYF.

The chain has TRBV5-5 and TRBJ1-1; TRBD1 is a possible D gene (6 bases). Germline-derived CDR1 and CDR2 are SGHKS and YYEKEE (reference sequence). The length of the CDR3 is 14 residues. V was clipped by 4 bases and J by 5 bases, with 15 bases between them. CDR3: CASSIAGEGTEAFF. The CDR3 DNA sequence: TGTGCCAGCAGCATCGCAGGGGAAGGGACTGAAGCTTTCTTT.

The CDR3 is CASRAPGQGAEAFF. The CDR3 nucleotides are TGTGCCAGCAGAGCACCGGGACAGGGGGCTGAAGCTTTCTTT. The chain has TRBV6-1 and TRBJ1-1; the match to TRBD1 covers 11 bases. The CDR3 is 14 amino acids. The J segment lost 6 bases and the V segment lost 6 bases, leaving 6 bases of the junction unmatched. The germline CDR1 and CDR2 sequences are MNHNS and SASEGT.

The chain employs TRBV3-1 (or the pseudogene TRBV3-2) and TRBJ1-4, with D maybe TRBD1 (5 bases). Germline-derived CDR1 and CDR2 are LGHDT and YNNKEL (reference sequence). Trimming removed 3 bases from V and 7 bases from J, with 15 bases in between. This CDR3 is built from 15 residues. The CDR3 is CASSHASQGLEKLFF. In DNA form, the CDR3 reads TGTGCCAGCAGCCATGCGAGTCAGGGCCTTGAAAAACTGTTTTTT.

This sequence joins TRBV10-2 and TRBJ1-1, with no clear D. This CDR3 has 14 amino acids. Germline CDR1 WSHSY, CDR2 SAAADI. V shed 4 bases and J shed 4 bases, with 13 bases lying between them. CDR3 in amino acids: CASSVGRVSTEAFF. CDR3 nucleotides: TGCGCCAGCAGTGTAGGGAGGGTGAGCACTGAAGCTTTCTTT.

The chain recombines TRBV10-3 with TRBJ2-1; D is unresolved. From germline, CDR1 is ENHRY and CDR2 SYGVKD. V lost 3 bases and J lost 8, with 11 bases in between. The CDR3 is 13 residues long. CDR3 sequence reads: CAISDGIADEQFF. CDR3 nucleotide sequence: TGTGCCATCAGTGACGGAATTGCGGATGAGCAGTTCTTC.

The chain is built from TRBV4-1 and TRBJ1-2; the match to TRBD1 covers 10 bases. The CDR3 covers 15 residues. V lost 3 bases and J lost 6; bases outside the gene matches: 7. CDR1 is MGHRA, CDR2 YSYEKL, per germline. CDR3 sequence (DNA): TGCGCCAGCAGCCAGCGGGACAGGGGCAGGGATGGCTACACCTTC. This translates into CASSQRDRGRDGYTF.

The rearrangement joins TRBV10-1 to TRBJ1-1, with 7 bases matching TRBD1. CDR1 and CDR2 from the germline V gene are WNHNN and SYGVQD (reference sequence). Losses at the gene ends were 5 bases for V and 5 bases for J; bases not matched to a gene: 11. The CDR3 runs to 15 residues. CDR3 loop: CASSQSGGPVTEAFF. In DNA, the CDR3 is TGCGCCAGCAGTCAATCAGGGGGTCCCGTAACTGAAGCTTTCTTT.